Listed here is a single TCR beta chain. Its antigen is still unknown. TCRdb re-analysed the reads in MiXCR, keeping a single row per CDR3 protein. The sample lists around 740,000 distinct CDR3 sequences, roughly a third occurring once. The data derive from a study of T cell repertoires in cytomegalovirus infection. Study summary: CMV infection and matching HLA type were both indicated by public TCR beta signatures.

Whole-study findings and limits: Identification of carriers of CMV plus the relevant HLA was performed using cumulative public TCR beta family frequency. Across the ex vivo response, the dominant clonotypes were HLA-C-restricted CMV-specific TCR beta clonotypes.

The CDR3 is made up of 13 amino acids. Trimming removed 4 bases from V and 6 bases from J; junction bases left unmatched: 5. The V gene's germline CDR1 is SNHLY and CDR2 FYNNEI. This receptor was obtained from a human donor in good health (CMV status not recorded). Some clones in this sample may be carry-over from other donors' samples. The chain employs TRBV2 and TRBJ2-7; 8 nucleotides match TRBD1. The sequencing sample was made of PBMCs. In DNA, the CDR3 is TGTGCCAGCAGTGCCGACAGGGGTTCCGAGCAGTACTTC. This gives the protein CASSADRGSEQYF.